These T cell receptor beta chains were read from a single sample in a study of human T cells and chemical hapten exposure. TCRdb processed the RACE reads anew with MiXCR; each CDR3 protein has one entry. The table shows some 330,000 distinct CDR3 sequences, with 4.5% to 5.5% occurring only once. The material sequenced was whole blood, taken in connection with sensitization to the hapten diphenylcyclopropenone (DPC). The receptors were gathered from a woman in her late teens or twenties with alopecia areata. Some clones in this sample may be carry-over from other donors' samples. The CDR3 runs from the conserved cysteine through the conserved F or W. D genes are given only for firm matches. The size of a clone is reported for some rows only, either as once, few or many, or as a class for expanded clones.

V	J	D	size	DNA	CDR3
TRBV10-3	TRBJ2-3	NA	few	TGTGCCATCAGTGCCGCTGGGGTCACAGATACGCAGTATTTT	CAISAAGVTDTQYF
TRBV6-1	TRBJ1-1	NA	few	TGTGCCAGCAGTGAAGACTTAGCGGAAGCTTTCTTT	CASSEDLAEAFF
TRBV6-2/TRBV6-3	TRBJ1-2	NA	few	TGTGCCAGCAGAGCAGGGCCCGTACTATTCTATGGCTACACCTTC	CASRAGPVLFYGYTF
TRBV28	TRBJ1-2	NA	many	TGTGCCAGCAGTTTAAAAGTTCTGTTAGGGGCACCGCATGGCTACACCTTC	CASSLKVLLGAPHGYTF
TRBV27	TRBJ2-1	NA	few	TGTGCCAGCGGGGTTGAGCAGTTCTTC	CASGVEQFF
TRBV6-5	TRBJ1-2	TRBD1	NA	TGTGCCAGCAGTCCGGGACAGGGCAGTATGGACTATGGCTACACCTTC	CASSPGQGSMDYGYTF
TRBV20-1	TRBJ1-1	NA	NA	TGCAGTGCTAAGCAGGGTTTGGACACTGAAGCTTTCTTT	CSAKQGLDTEAFF
TRBV13	TRBJ2-1	TRBD1	NA	TGTGCCAGCAGCTTAAGACAGGGATTGGAGCAGTTCTTC	CASSLRQGLEQFF
TRBV24-1	TRBJ2-7	NA	NA	TGTGCCACCAGTGCCTCCCCGAGGGGGGACAACGAGCAGTACTTC	CATSASPRGDNEQYF
TRBV5-6	TRBJ1-4	TRBD1	NA	TGTGCCAGCAGGGGACAGTCCTCAACTAATGAAAAACTGTTTTTT	CASRGQSSTNEKLFF